This record covers a single TCR beta chain. Its antigen remains unidentified. The CDR3 consists of 14 residues. Trimming removed 1 base from V and 6 bases from J; junction bases left unmatched: 2. Germline CDR1 and CDR2: LNHDA and SQIVND (reference sequence). The data originate from a study of cytomegalovirus exposure and HLA in healthy donors. Study-wide results and limits: Across donors, sequencing depth was assumed by presence/absence analyses to be roughly uniform.

Primers: 60 Vbeta forward and 13 Jbeta reverse. Original data processing: Tens of millions of unique TCR beta chains, roughly 11 million shared, were counted in a later analysis. Measured with immunoSEQ multiplex PCR; TCRdb has only the in-frame clones, and not every one. V, J and clone size reflect that table, while D and trimming were determined from the DNA. The data contain under 200,000 clones, 86% of them singletons. Source material: PBMCs. The clonotype was recovered from a woman aged 18 to 35 in good health and CMV-seronegative. The genes are TRBV19 and TRBJ2-2, with 7 bases that match TRBD2. The CDR3 reads CASSIVGLAGELFF. In nucleotides, the CDR3 is TGTGCCAGTAGTATAGTAGGACTAGCCGGGGAGCTGTTTTTT.